This TCR beta chain stems from a study of shared clonotypes between healthy human individuals. As for the study in general: Per-donor plates numbered three CD4 naive, three CD4 memory, two CD8 naive and one CD8 memory.

Germline values: CDR1 LNHDA, CDR2 SQIVND (reference sequence). The V gene lost 5 bases and the J gene lost 4 bases, with 17 bases spanning the gap. CDR3 length: 15 amino acids. Some clones are missing from TCRdb's copy, which holds only in-frame ones; the method was immunoSEQ multiplex PCR. The data contain roughly 650,000 clones, approximately 97% of them seen just once; the ten biggest clones take up roughly 0.055%. The sequence derives from a woman under 40 in good health. The rearrangement joins TRBV19 to TRBJ2-5, with a tentative D call TRBD2 (6 bases). The sample consisted of naive CD4+ T cells sorted from blood. Noted subset: CD45RA+ positively selected. CDR3 in amino acids: CASSVSAGGGETQYF. CDR3 in DNA: TGTGCCAGTAGTGTCTCAGCGGGCGGCGGAGAGACCCAGTACTTC.